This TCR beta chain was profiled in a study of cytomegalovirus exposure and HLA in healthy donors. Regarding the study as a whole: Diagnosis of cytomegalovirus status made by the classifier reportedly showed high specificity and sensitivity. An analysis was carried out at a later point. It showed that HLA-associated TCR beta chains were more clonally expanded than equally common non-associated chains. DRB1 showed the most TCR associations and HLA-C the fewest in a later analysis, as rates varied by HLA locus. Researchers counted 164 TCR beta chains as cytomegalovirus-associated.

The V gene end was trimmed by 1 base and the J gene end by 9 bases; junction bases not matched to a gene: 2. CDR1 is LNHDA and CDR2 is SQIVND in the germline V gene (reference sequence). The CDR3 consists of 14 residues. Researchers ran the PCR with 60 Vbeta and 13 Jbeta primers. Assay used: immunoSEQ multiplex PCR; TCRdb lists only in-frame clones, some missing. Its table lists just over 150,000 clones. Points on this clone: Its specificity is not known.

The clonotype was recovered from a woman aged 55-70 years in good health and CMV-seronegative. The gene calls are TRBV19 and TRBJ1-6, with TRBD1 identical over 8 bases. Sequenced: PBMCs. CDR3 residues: CASSIADRGSPLHF. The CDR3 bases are TGTGCCAGTAGTATAGCTGACAGGGGTTCACCCCTCCACTTT.